The rows below give T cell receptor beta chains drawn from one sample of a study of blood T cells in healthy people across ages. TCRdb re-called the 5' RACE reads with MiXCR, one entry per CDR3 protein. The table has roughly 1.5 million distinct CDR3 sequences, less than 45% seen once. Sequenced input: blood. The receptor set was obtained from a woman between 18 and 29 years old in good health. CDR3s include the opening cysteine and the closing phenylalanine or tryptophan. Each record gives: V gene, D gene, J gene, clone size, CDR3 DNA, CDR3 protein. The D gene is left open where the match is weak. Clone size, where shown, is once, few, many, or a class for clones that have expanded.

v_gene: TRBV10-3; d_gene: TRBD1; j_gene: TRBJ2-1; abundance: .; CDR3nt: TGTGCCATCAGTGGTACCCGGGACAGATGGTTCTTC; CDR3aa: CAISGTRDRWFF
v_gene: TRBV20-1; d_gene: .; j_gene: TRBJ1-4; abundance: .; CDR3nt: TGCAGTGCCACATACAGGGAAAAACTGTTTTTT; CDR3aa: CSATYREKLFF
v_gene: TRBV30; d_gene: .; j_gene: TRBJ1-2; abundance: .; CDR3nt: TGTGCCTGGACAGCAGGGTCCCTTGGAGGCTACACCTTC; CDR3aa: CAWTAGSLGGYTF
v_gene: TRBV2; d_gene: .; j_gene: TRBJ2-3; abundance: few; CDR3nt: TGTGCCAGCAGTGAAGCTGACAGCACAGATACGCAGTATTTT; CDR3aa: CASSEADSTDTQYF
v_gene: TRBV4-1; d_gene: TRBD1; j_gene: TRBJ2-5; abundance: few; CDR3nt: TGCGCCAGCAGCAAACGGACAGGGCGGTTCCCTTTTTTTCAAGAGACCCAGTACTTC; CDR3aa: CASSKRTGRFPFFQETQYF
v_gene: TRBV12-5; d_gene: TRBD2; j_gene: TRBJ2-3; abundance: once; CDR3nt: TGTGCTAGTGGCGCCGGGGACTATACCACAGATACGCAGTATTTT; CDR3aa: CASGAGDYTTDTQYF
v_gene: TRBV4-3; d_gene: .; j_gene: TRBJ2-7; abundance: .; CDR3nt: TGCGCCAGCAGCCAAGATCCACAGGGAACGAAAATTTCCTACGAGCAGTACTTC; CDR3aa: CASSQDPQGTKISYEQYF
v_gene: TRBV9; d_gene: TRBD2; j_gene: TRBJ2-4; abundance: few; CDR3nt: TGTGCCAGCAGCGCTAGCGGGAGAGGGGCCAAAAACATTCAGTACTTC; CDR3aa: CASSASGRGAKNIQYF
v_gene: TRBV10-3; d_gene: TRBD1; j_gene: TRBJ2-1; abundance: .; CDR3nt: TGTGCCATCAGTGGGGACAGTGTCTCCTACAATGAGCAGTTCTTC; CDR3aa: CAISGDSVSYNEQFF
v_gene: TRBV27; d_gene: TRBD1; j_gene: TRBJ1-2; abundance: few; CDR3nt: TGTGCCAGCAGTTTTAACAGGGGTGGGGATGGCTACACCTTC; CDR3aa: CASSFNRGGDGYTF
v_gene: TRBV20-1; d_gene: .; j_gene: TRBJ2-2; abundance: few; CDR3nt: TGCAGTGCTAATTGGGGACGAGACACCGGGGAGCTGTTTTTT; CDR3aa: CSANWGRDTGELFF
v_gene: TRBV6-2/TRBV6-3; d_gene: .; j_gene: TRBJ1-2; abundance: few; CDR3nt: TGTGCCAGCAGCCCTCGTCTCCGAAACTATGGCTACACCTTC; CDR3aa: CASSPRLRNYGYTF
v_gene: TRBV29-1; d_gene: .; j_gene: TRBJ2-6; abundance: few; CDR3nt: TGCAGCGCGAGGGGGGAGGTAGACTCTGGGGCCAACGTCCTGACTTTC; CDR3aa: CSARGEVDSGANVLTF
v_gene: TRBV27; d_gene: TRBD2; j_gene: TRBJ2-1; abundance: few; CDR3nt: TGTGCCAGCACTGTCTGGGCGGGAGCAAAAGGGAATGAGCAGTTCTTC; CDR3aa: CASTVWAGAKGNEQFF
v_gene: TRBV6-5; d_gene: TRBD1; j_gene: TRBJ1-6; abundance: few; CDR3nt: TGTGCCAGCAGTTACAGCCGGGACAGAGGAAATTCACCCCTCCACTTT; CDR3aa: CASSYSRDRGNSPLHF
v_gene: TRBV6-2/TRBV6-3; d_gene: .; j_gene: TRBJ2-1; abundance: .; CDR3nt: TGTGCCAGCAGTCTTCGGGCTTTGTGGTTCTTC; CDR3aa: CASSLRALWFF
v_gene: TRBV29-1; d_gene: TRBD1; j_gene: TRBJ1-1; abundance: few; CDR3nt: TGCAGCGTTGTTGGGACAGGGTTACCTGAAGCTTTCTTT; CDR3aa: CSVVGTGLPEAFF
v_gene: TRBV6-2/TRBV6-3; d_gene: .; j_gene: TRBJ1-2; abundance: .; CDR3nt: TGTGCCAGCAGTTACTTCAGGACGCTTTCTAACTATGGCTACACCTTC; CDR3aa: CASSYFRTLSNYGYTF
v_gene: TRBV25-1; d_gene: TRBD1; j_gene: TRBJ2-2; abundance: .; CDR3nt: TGTGCCAGCAGTGAATTAAGGGGGCGCGGGAACACCGGGGAGCTGTTTTTT; CDR3aa: CASSELRGRGNTGELFF
v_gene: TRBV20-1; d_gene: .; j_gene: TRBJ1-1; abundance: .; CDR3nt: TGCAGTGCTAGAGATAGGCAGGTGAACACTGAAGCTTTCTTT; CDR3aa: CSARDRQVNTEAFF
v_gene: TRBV7-2; d_gene: .; j_gene: TRBJ2-7; abundance: .; CDR3nt: TGTGCCAGCAGTTCCGGCGGATGTCGGCAGTACTTC; CDR3aa: CASSSGGCRQYF
v_gene: TRBV18; d_gene: .; j_gene: TRBJ1-6; abundance: .; CDR3nt: TGTGCCAGCTCACCAGTACAAGGGGGAAACAATTCACCCCTCCACTTT; CDR3aa: CASSPVQGGNNSPLHF
v_gene: TRBV20-1; d_gene: TRBD2; j_gene: TRBJ2-5; abundance: .; CDR3nt: TGCAGTGCTAGAGTTGCTAGCGGGAGCTACAATGAGCAGTACTTC; CDR3aa: CSARVASGSYNEQYF
v_gene: TRBV12-3/TRBV12-4; d_gene: .; j_gene: TRBJ1-5; abundance: few; CDR3nt: TGTGCCAGCAGTTTCGGAGGGTTCGGGCAGCCCCAGCATTTT; CDR3aa: CASSFGGFGQPQHF
v_gene: TRBV5-6; d_gene: TRBD1; j_gene: TRBJ2-7; abundance: few; CDR3nt: TGTGCCAGCAGCTTGGAAGGTGCCGGGACAGGGGATTACGAGCAGTACTTC; CDR3aa: CASSLEGAGTGDYEQYF
v_gene: TRBV6-1; d_gene: TRBD1; j_gene: TRBJ1-1; abundance: .; CDR3nt: TGTGCCAGCAGCCGGAGGACAGGGGGCGTGAGTCGGAACACTGAAGCTTTCTTT; CDR3aa: CASSRRTGGVSRNTEAFF
v_gene: TRBV28; d_gene: .; j_gene: TRBJ1-6; abundance: .; CDR3nt: TGTGCCAGCAGAAAACAGGGCTATTCACCCCTCCACTTT; CDR3aa: CASRKQGYSPLHF
v_gene: TRBV20-1; d_gene: TRBD2; j_gene: TRBJ2-5; abundance: many; CDR3nt: TGCAGTGCTAGAGGACTAGCGGGAGATCGGGAGACCCAGTACTTC; CDR3aa: CSARGLAGDRETQYF
v_gene: TRBV7-9; d_gene: .; j_gene: TRBJ1-2; abundance: few; CDR3nt: TGTGCCAGCAGCTCACGACGGAATAACTATGGCTACACCTTC; CDR3aa: CASSSRRNNYGYTF
v_gene: TRBV28; d_gene: .; j_gene: TRBJ2-7; abundance: few; CDR3nt: TGTGCCAGCAATGAGGGTACCTACGAGCAGTACTTC; CDR3aa: CASNEGTYEQYF
v_gene: TRBV29-1; d_gene: .; j_gene: TRBJ1-3; abundance: .; CDR3nt: TGCAGCGTTGATCCGGGGGCCGGATCCATATATTTT; CDR3aa: CSVDPGAGSIYF
v_gene: TRBV10-3; d_gene: .; j_gene: TRBJ2-7; abundance: many; CDR3nt: TGTGCCATCAGTGAGTCGTGGGGTACAGGCTACGAGCAGTACTTC; CDR3aa: CAISESWGTGYEQYF
v_gene: TRBV7-2; d_gene: .; j_gene: TRBJ1-2; abundance: .; CDR3nt: TGTGCCAGCAGCTTAGAGGGGATTTGTGGCTACACCTTC; CDR3aa: CASSLEGICGYTF
v_gene: TRBV20-1; d_gene: .; j_gene: TRBJ2-3; abundance: many; CDR3nt: TGCAGTGCTAATGTGGCGGGTACTAGCACAGATACGCAGTATTTT; CDR3aa: CSANVAGTSTDTQYF
v_gene: TRBV18; d_gene: .; j_gene: TRBJ1-1; abundance: .; CDR3nt: TGTGCCAGCTCACCAATTGTGAACACTGAAGCTTTCTTT; CDR3aa: CASSPIVNTEAFF
v_gene: TRBV14; d_gene: .; j_gene: TRBJ1-1; abundance: .; CDR3nt: TGTGCCAGCAGCCAATTTACGGGGCGGGGCACGAACACTGAAGCTTTCTTT; CDR3aa: CASSQFTGRGTNTEAFF
v_gene: TRBV7-9; d_gene: TRBD2; j_gene: TRBJ2-7; abundance: .; CDR3nt: TGTGCCAGCAGCTGGGGACTAGCGGACTACGAGCAGTACTTC; CDR3aa: CASSWGLADYEQYF
v_gene: TRBV11-2; d_gene: .; j_gene: TRBJ2-2; abundance: .; CDR3nt: TGTGCCAGCAGCTTGTGGTCAGGGCGGACCGGGGAGCTGTTTTTT; CDR3aa: CASSLWSGRTGELFF
v_gene: TRBV24-1; d_gene: .; j_gene: TRBJ1-4; abundance: few; CDR3nt: TGTGCCACCAGTGATTCCTTGCTCGGTGGTGGTGAACTGTTTTTT; CDR3aa: CATSDSLLGGGELFF
v_gene: TRBV12-3/TRBV12-4; d_gene: .; j_gene: TRBJ2-1; abundance: .; CDR3nt: TGTGCCAACAGTTTAGCGCGTGGAGGAATAATGATAGAGCAGTTCTTC; CDR3aa: CANSLARGGIMIEQFF
v_gene: TRBV7-2; d_gene: .; j_gene: TRBJ2-5; abundance: .; CDR3nt: TGTGCCAGCAGCTTAGGTGGAGGGCAAACCCAGTACTTC; CDR3aa: CASSLGGGQTQYF
v_gene: TRBV6-6; d_gene: .; j_gene: TRBJ1-3; abundance: .; CDR3nt: TGTGCCAGCAGTTCGGGCAGGGGCGCAAGGAACACCATATATTTT; CDR3aa: CASSSGRGARNTIYF
v_gene: TRBV20-1; d_gene: TRBD2; j_gene: TRBJ2-1; abundance: .; CDR3nt: TGCAGTGCTAGAGAAATACACCGGACTAGCCTCCTAAACTCCTACAATGAGCAGTTCTTC; CDR3aa: CSAREIHRTSLLNSYNEQFF
v_gene: TRBV4-3; d_gene: .; j_gene: TRBJ2-3; abundance: .; CDR3nt: TGCGCCAGCAGCCATTTGGGAGGGGGGCCAAGGGATACGCAGTATTTT; CDR3aa: CASSHLGGGPRDTQYF
v_gene: TRBV2; d_gene: .; j_gene: TRBJ2-6; abundance: .; CDR3nt: TGTGCCAGCAGTGCTCAGCGGGTAGGGGCCAACGTCCTGACTTTC; CDR3aa: CASSAQRVGANVLTF
v_gene: TRBV20-1; d_gene: .; j_gene: TRBJ2-3; abundance: .; CDR3nt: TGCAGCACAGAGCGCCCCACAGCCACAGATACGCAGTATTTT; CDR3aa: CSTERPTATDTQYF
v_gene: TRBV12-3/TRBV12-4; d_gene: TRBD1; j_gene: TRBJ1-5; abundance: .; CDR3nt: TGTGCCAGCAGTCCGGGACAGGGAACGCAGCCCCAGCATTTT; CDR3aa: CASSPGQGTQPQHF
v_gene: TRBV20-1; d_gene: TRBD2; j_gene: TRBJ2-1; abundance: few; CDR3nt: TGCAGTGCGAGTAGCGGGAAAGGCAATGAGCAGTTCTTC; CDR3aa: CSASSGKGNEQFF
v_gene: TRBV7-2; d_gene: TRBD2; j_gene: TRBJ2-7; abundance: .; CDR3nt: TGTGCCAGCAGCTTTGGGAGGGCCGGGACTAGCGGGGGTGAGCAGTACTTC; CDR3aa: CASSFGRAGTSGGEQYF
v_gene: TRBV7-2; d_gene: .; j_gene: TRBJ2-5; abundance: .; CDR3nt: TGTGCCAGCAGCACCTCTAGCGCCCTCCAGAATGAGCAGTACTTC; CDR3aa: CASSTSSALQNEQYF
v_gene: TRBV20-1; d_gene: .; j_gene: TRBJ2-1; abundance: .; CDR3nt: TGCAGTGCTAGAGATTTGGGGGGGCCCCGCAACTATTACAATGAGCAGTTCTTC; CDR3aa: CSARDLGGPRNYYNEQFF
v_gene: TRBV3-1; d_gene: .; j_gene: TRBJ2-3; abundance: few; CDR3nt: TGTGCCAGCAGCCAAGATTTGAGGGGGGCGGTGACAGATACGCAGTATTTT; CDR3aa: CASSQDLRGAVTDTQYF
v_gene: TRBV29-1; d_gene: .; j_gene: TRBJ2-3; abundance: .; CDR3nt: TGCAGCGTTGAATTGCGGTTCACAGATACGCAGTATTTT; CDR3aa: CSVELRFTDTQYF
v_gene: TRBV18; d_gene: TRBD1; j_gene: TRBJ1-5; abundance: few; CDR3nt: TGTGCCAGCTCACCGGGACAGGAGGTGCCCCAGCATTTT; CDR3aa: CASSPGQEVPQHF
v_gene: TRBV12-3/TRBV12-4; d_gene: .; j_gene: TRBJ1-2; abundance: .; CDR3nt: TGTGCCAGCAGTCCACAGGTTCGGAGCTATGGCTACACCTTC; CDR3aa: CASSPQVRSYGYTF